This T cell receptor (beta chain) was profiled in a study of T-cell reconstitution after alpha-beta-depleted transplantation in children. Unique molecular identifiers were incorporated during preparation of the TCRbeta library. A single record per CDR3 protein comes from TCRdb applying MiXCR to the PCR reads. Among about 610,000 distinct CDR3 sequences listed, about 10% were seen once. CDR3 size: 15 residues. CDR1 is LGHNA and CDR2 is YNFKEQ in the germline V gene. With 1 base removed from V and 5 bases from J, the gap between germline ends came to 9 bases. This clonotype was detected ten times or more.

The clonotype comes from a human donor who donated a stem cell graft to a child with acute myeloid leukemia. The source was PBMCs from the stem cell graft donor, collected from the stem cell graft. The V call is TRBV4-2, the J call TRBJ2-6; D remains unclear. In DNA form, the CDR3 reads TGTGCCAGCAGCCAAGCTGGTAGCTGGGCCAACGTCCTGACTTTC. This sequence encodes CASSQAGSWANVLTF.